This T cell receptor (beta chain) was recorded in a study of blood T cell repertoires in COVID-19. Measured with immunoSEQ multiplex PCR; TCRdb has only the in-frame clones, and not every one. This table has around 250,000 clones, around 87% appearing once. CDR1 and CDR2 (germline): KGHDR, SFDVKD. Trimming removed 7 bases at V and 4 bases at J, with 12 bases between. The CDR3 is 14 amino acids. Sequencing input: peripheral blood. The J gene is TRBJ2-2, the V gene TRBV24-1; a weak D match, TRBD1 (6 bases). The source of this sequence is a woman in her fifties or sixties with COVID-19, enrolled during active disease. Here the CDR3 DNA reads TGTGCCACCAGCCTTACAGGGTCCACCGGGGAGCTGTTTTTT. Translation: CATSLTGSTGELFF.